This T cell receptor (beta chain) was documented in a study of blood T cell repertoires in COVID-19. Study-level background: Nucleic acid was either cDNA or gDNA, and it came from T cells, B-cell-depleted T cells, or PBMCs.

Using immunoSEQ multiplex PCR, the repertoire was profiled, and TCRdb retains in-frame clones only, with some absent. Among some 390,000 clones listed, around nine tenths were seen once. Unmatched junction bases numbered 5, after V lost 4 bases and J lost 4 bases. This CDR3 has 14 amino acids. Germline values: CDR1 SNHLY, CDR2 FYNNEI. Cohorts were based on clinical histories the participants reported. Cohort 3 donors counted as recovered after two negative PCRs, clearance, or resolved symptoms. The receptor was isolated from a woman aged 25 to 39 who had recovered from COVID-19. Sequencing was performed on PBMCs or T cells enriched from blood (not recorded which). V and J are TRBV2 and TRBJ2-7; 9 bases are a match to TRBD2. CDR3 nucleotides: TGTGCCAGCAGTGGGCTAGCGGGAAGGTACGAGCAGTACTTC. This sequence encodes CASSGLAGRYEQYF.